A single sample is the source of the 23 T cell receptor beta chains below, sequenced in a study of blood T cell repertoires in COVID-19. The data were produced by immunoSEQ multiplex PCR, yet TCRdb's version contains in-frame clones alone and is incomplete. The repertoire holds roughly 100,000 clones, with about 80% as singletons. Sequenced input: peripheral blood. These receptors were obtained from a human donor in a cohort sampled during active COVID-19.

This clone was recorded only once. The rearrangement links TRBV7-2 to TRBJ1-3; D is ambiguous. This CDR3 region has 13 residues. Per the germline V gene, CDR1 is SGHTA and CDR2 is FQGNSA. Trimming cost V 5 bases and J 3 bases, with 8 bases left between them. The CDR3 nucleotides read TGTGCCAGCAGCCTGATCGGTGGAAACACCATATATTTT. Its translation is CASSLIGGNTIYF.

This chain links TRBV4-1 with TRBJ1-6; D ambiguous. Germline values: CDR1 MGHRA, CDR2 YSYEKL. The CDR3 is 14 amino acids. Trimming pared 1 base from V and 9 bases from J, leaving 10 bases between. The CDR3 DNA sequence: TGCGCCAGCAGCCAAGGGACTCCCCTTTCACCCCTCCACTTT. Residues: CASSQGTPLSPLHF.

This clone has just one count. The CDR3: CASSLGQGRFQETQYF. In DNA form, the CDR3 reads TGTGCCAGCAGCTTGGGACAGGGGAGGTTCCAAGAGACCCAGTACTTC. V gene TRBV5-6 combines with J gene TRBJ2-5, with 8 bases that match TRBD1. The CDR3 extends over 16 amino acids. J lost 1 base, V lost 0 bases, and 5 bases had no gene match. CDR1 and CDR2 from the germline V gene are SGHDT and YYEEEE.

This chain uses TRBV7-2 with TRBJ1-2; TRBD1 matches at 7 bases. This CDR3 comprises 12 residues. Trimming removed 5 bases from V and 7 bases from J; junction bases left unmatched: 4. Looked up from germline, CDR1 is SGHTA and CDR2 is FQGNSA. CDR3 region: CASSPDRAGYTF. CDR3 nucleotides: TGTGCCAGCAGCCCAGACAGGGCTGGCTACACCTTC.

This clone was recorded once. CDR3 sequence (DNA): TGCGCCAGCAGTGAGCCGGGGAGCAATCAGCCCCAGCATTTT. Translation gives CASSEPGSNQPQHF. The chain carries TRBV10-2 and TRBJ1-5; D remains ambiguous. CDR3 length: 14 amino acids. The germline V gene encodes CDR1 WSHSY and CDR2 SAAADI. Trimming left V 2 bases short and J 1 base short, with 6 bases between.

V usage is TRBV28 and J usage is TRBJ1-5; 8 bases match TRBD1. The CDR3 runs 13 residues. Trimming cost V 7 bases and J 6 bases; bases outside gene matches: 5. The germline V gene encodes CDR1 MDHEN and CDR2 SYDVKM. In nucleotides, the CDR3 is TGTGCCAGCACACAGGGGGTGGGTCAGCCCCAGCATTTT. Protein product: CASTQGVGQPQHF. The whole variable domain, filled in from reference TRBV28 and TRBJ1-5, reads DVKVTQSSRYLVKRTGEKVFLECVQDMDHENMFWYRQDPGLGLRLIYFSYDVKMKEKGDIPEGYSVSREKKERFSLILESASTNQTSMYLCASTQGVGQPQHFGDGTRLSIL.

This rearrangement joins TRBV15 to TRBJ2-3; tentatively, D is TRBD1 (5 bases). Germline-derived CDR1 and CDR2 are LNHNV and YYDKDF (reference sequence). Between the trimmed V and J ends, which lost 0 bases and 6 bases, there was a span of 13 bases. The CDR3 consists of 15 residues. CDR3 nucleotides: TGTGCCACCAGCAGAGATGGGGCCTCACGGGATACGCAGTATTTT. Its translation is CATSRDGASRDTQYF. Filled out from reference TRBV15 and TRBJ2-3, the complete variable domain reads DAMVIQNPRYQVTQFGKPVTLSCSQTLNHNVMYWYQQKSSQAPKLLFHYYDKDFNNEADTPDNFQSRRPNTSFCFLDIRSPGLGDTAMYLCATSRDGASRDTQYFGPGTRLTVL.

The rearrangement links TRBV5-1 to TRBJ1-4; maybe TRBD1 (5 bases). The CDR3 is 13 amino acids. CDR1 is SGHRS and CDR2 is YFSETQ in the germline V gene. V was pared by 7 bases and J by 9 bases, with 16 bases between. This CDR3 is CASQREQGKKLFF. Written as DNA, the CDR3 is TGCGCCAGCCAGCGAGAGCAGGGTAAAAAACTGTTTTTT.

V usage is TRBV5-6 and J usage is TRBJ2-1, with 11 bases identical to TRBD1. The CDR3 length is 15 residues. J gave up 9 bases and V 3 bases, and 8 bases lay outside the gene matches. Germline CDR1 and CDR2: SGHDT and YYEEEE. Here the CDR3 reads CASSYRDRGKGEQFF. Here the CDR3 DNA reads TGTGCCAGCAGCTACCGGGACAGGGGGAAAGGTGAGCAGTTCTTC.

This chain connects TRBV19 to TRBJ2-7; TRBD1 is a possible D gene (5 bases). Trimming cost V 6 bases and J 6 bases, with 15 bases left between them. Germline V gene lookup returns CDR1 LNHDA and CDR2 SQIVND (reference sequence). The CDR3 extends over 13 amino acids. In DNA, the CDR3 is TGTGCCAGTAGCGAGGACATCCGAAGCGAGCAGTACTTC. Encoded protein: CASSEDIRSEQYF.

Only a few counts were recorded for this clone. The genes are TRBV10-3 and TRBJ1-4, with D uncertain. The germline V gene has CDR1 ENHRY and CDR2 SYGVKD. The CDR3 totals 11 residues. V lost 10 bases and J lost 7, with 10 bases in between. In DNA form, the CDR3 reads TGTGCCACCGGTTCCGGTGAAAAACTGTTTTTT. This sequence encodes CATGSGEKLFF.

The genes are TRBV5-1 and TRBJ2-2, with a tentative D call TRBD1 (6 bases). The CDR3 runs 13 residues. Per the germline V gene, CDR1 is SGHRS and CDR2 is YFSETQ. The V end was cut by 5 bases, the J end by 5 bases, with 10 bases between. CDR3 nucleotides: TGCGCCAGCAGGGACAGCACAACCGGGGAGCTGTTTTTT. It translates to CASRDSTTGELFF.

The CDR3 bases are TGTGCTAGTGGCCACGGGAGTTACAATGAGCAGTTCTTC. Amino acids: CASGHGSYNEQFF. The rearrangement joins TRBV12-5 to TRBJ2-1; D is possibly TRBD2 (6 bases). CDR3 length: 13 residues. Germline V gene data show CDR1 as LGHNT and CDR2 as FRNRAP. Trimming removed 6 bases from V and 4 bases from J, with 10 bases in between.

The chain couples TRBV18 to TRBJ1-2; 7 nucleotides align to TRBD1. V was pared by 2 bases and J by 2 bases, with 2 bases of the junction left unmatched. The CDR3 loop spans 14 amino acids. Germline CDR1 KGHSH, CDR2 LQKENI. The CDR3 bases are TGTGCCAGCTCACCAACGGGACAGAACTATGGCTACACCTTC. This translates into CASSPTGQNYGYTF.

Notes on this clone: The sample contains more than one DNA sequence encoding this CDR3. This chain links TRBV12-5 with TRBJ2-1; the match to TRBD2 covers 8 bases. V trimming: 1 base; J trimming: 7 bases; junction bases outside the gene matches: 9. In germline, CDR1 is LGHNT, CDR2 FRNRAP. The CDR3 is 16 residues long. This CDR3 reads CASGLGAGGARNEQFF. The CDR3, as DNA: TGTGCTAGTGGTTTGGGGGCGGGGGGTGCGAGAAATGAGCAGTTCTTC.

The chain carries TRBV5-1 and TRBJ2-7; D possibly corresponds to TRBD2 (5 bases). V shed 3 bases and J shed 6 bases, with 19 bases lying between them. Germline assignment: CDR1 SGHRS and CDR2 YFSETQ. The CDR3 has 15 residues. The CDR3 DNA is TGCGCCAGCAGCTCCCCCCATGAGGGCTCCCTCGAGCAGTACTTC. This sequence encodes CASSSPHEGSLEQYF.

The J gene is TRBJ1-5, the V gene TRBV5-1; D is unclear. V was trimmed by 0 bases and J by 1 base, leaving 5 bases between them. The length of the CDR3 is 14 residues. Per the germline V gene, CDR1 is SGHRS and CDR2 is YFSETQ. CDR3 bases: TGCGCCAGCAGCTTGGGGCAGAGCAATCAGCCCCAGCATTTT. This gives the protein CASSLGQSNQPQHF.

The J gene is TRBJ2-3, the V gene TRBV29-1; 13 bases fit TRBD2. The V segment lost 5 bases and the J segment 1 base; nucleotides outside the gene matches: 18. The CDR3 totals 20 residues. Germline V gene data show CDR1 as SQVTM and CDR2 as ANQGSEA. The CDR3 coding sequence is TGCAGCGTTACGTCGCGACTAGCGGGGGGACTGCGGGTGGGCACAGATACGCAGTATTTT. Encoded protein: CSVTSRLAGGLRVGTDTQYF.

This chain uses TRBV2 with TRBJ2-2; TRBD2 aligns across 9 bases. Germline V gene data show CDR1 as SNHLY and CDR2 as FYNNEI. V dropped 6 bases and J dropped 2; count of bases not matched to a gene: 7. This CDR3 region has 16 residues. The CDR3 region is CASRHIAGDNTGELFF. In DNA, the CDR3 is TGTGCCAGCAGACATATAGCGGGGGACAACACCGGGGAGCTGTTTTTT. Looking up the rest from reference TRBV2 and TRBJ2-2 gives the full variable domain: EPEVTQTPSHQVTQMGQEVILRCVPISNHLYFYWYRQILGQKVEFLVSFYNNEISEKSEIFDDQFSVERPDGSNFTLKIRSTKLEDSAMYFCASRHIAGDNTGELFFGEGSRLTVL.

J is TRBJ1-2 and V is TRBV12-3 or TRBV12-4; D is perhaps TRBD1 (6 bases). CDR3 size: 13 residues. V was clipped by 4 bases and J by 4 bases, with 10 bases between them. This CDR3 reads CASSSGVVYGYTF. The CDR3 DNA is TGTGCCAGCAGTTCAGGGGTTGTCTATGGCTACACCTTC.

The J gene is TRBJ2-1, the V gene TRBV5-1; D might be TRBD1 (6 bases). V lost 0 bases and J 9 bases, leaving 10 bases between the germline ends. There are 13 residues in the CDR3. Germline V CDR1 and CDR2: SGHRS, YFSETQ. CDR3 sequence: CASSLDRVSEQFF. DNA of the CDR3: TGCGCCAGCAGCTTGGACAGGGTTAGTGAGCAGTTCTTC.

The chain combines TRBV7-2 with TRBJ2-5; maybe TRBD1 (6 bases). The CDR3 contains 13 residues. Germline loops: CDR1 SGHTA, CDR2 FQGNSA. V dropped 3 bases and J dropped 2 bases, with 7 bases sitting between them. The CDR3 is CASSFGQQETQYF. For the CDR3, the DNA is TGTGCCAGCAGCTTCGGACAGCAAGAGACCCAGTACTTC.

This chain connects TRBV2 to TRBJ2-5; no definite D call. Deletions cut 6 bases from V and 0 bases from J, with 11 bases between. Germline V gene sequence: CDR1 SNHLY, CDR2 FYNNEI. The CDR3 contains 14 residues. CDR3 loop: CASREPRYQETQYF. The CDR3 DNA reads as TGTGCCAGCAGAGAGCCGCGGTACCAAGAGACCCAGTACTTC.